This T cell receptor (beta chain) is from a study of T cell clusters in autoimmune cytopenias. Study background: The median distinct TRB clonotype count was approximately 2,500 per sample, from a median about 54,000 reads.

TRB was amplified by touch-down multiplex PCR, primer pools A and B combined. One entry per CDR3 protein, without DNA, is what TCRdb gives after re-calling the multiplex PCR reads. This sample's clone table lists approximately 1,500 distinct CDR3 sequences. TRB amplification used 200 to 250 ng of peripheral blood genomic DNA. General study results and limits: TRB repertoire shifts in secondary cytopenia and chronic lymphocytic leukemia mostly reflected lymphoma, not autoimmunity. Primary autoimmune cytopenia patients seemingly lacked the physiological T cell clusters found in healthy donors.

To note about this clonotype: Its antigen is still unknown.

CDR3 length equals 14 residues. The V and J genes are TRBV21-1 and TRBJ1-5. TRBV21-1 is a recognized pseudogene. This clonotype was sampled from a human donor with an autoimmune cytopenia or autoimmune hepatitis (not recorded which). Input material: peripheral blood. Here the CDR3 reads CASSKDRADQPQHF.